The 18 T cell receptor beta chains given below trace back to one sample, sequenced in a study of cytomegalovirus exposure and HLA in healthy donors. The PCR made use of 60 Vbeta and 13 Jbeta primers. Assay: immunoSEQ multiplex PCR; the TCRdb copy retains only in-frame clones and omits some. This table holds about 120,000 clones, 80% to 85% found once. What was sequenced was PBMCs. Receptors originate from a woman aged 55-75 years in good health and CMV-seropositive.

The V gene is TRBV5-1, the J gene TRBJ1-1; 7 bases align to TRBD1. J lost 5 bases, V lost 0 bases, and 7 bases had no gene match. Germline CDR1 and CDR2: SGHRS and YFSETQ. The CDR3 consists of 15 residues. CDR3 protein: CASSLAAGGVTEAFF. The CDR3 DNA is TGCGCCAGCAGCTTGGCCGCAGGGGGTGTTACTGAAGCTTTCTTT.

The V call is TRBV28, the J call TRBJ1-2; D is uncertain. The germline V gene has CDR1 MDHEN and CDR2 SYDVKM. Trimming took 9 bases from V and 3 from J, leaving 11 bases between them. This CDR3 is 12 amino acids long. The CDR3 reads CASMTRDYGYTF. In DNA, the CDR3 is TGTGCCAGTATGACTCGAGACTATGGCTACACCTTC.

This clone was picked up a small number of times. The CDR3 protein is CASSSTSPPTYNEQFF. The CDR3 DNA reads TGTGCCAGCAGTTCGACTAGCCCTCCTACCTACAATGAGCAGTTCTTC. This chain links TRBV27 with TRBJ2-1, with 7 bases aligning to TRBD2. In germline, CDR1 is MNHEY, CDR2 SMNVEV (reference sequence). J gave up 2 bases and V 4 bases, and 8 bases lay outside the gene matches. This CDR3 region has 16 residues.

The chain is built from TRBV15 and TRBJ2-1; tentative D call: TRBD2 (6 bases). The CDR3 is 13 residues long. Germline assignment: CDR1 LNHNV and CDR2 YYDKDF (reference sequence). The V gene lost 8 bases and the J gene lost 3 bases, with 11 bases spanning the gap. The CDR3 reads CATQLRDYNEQFF. CDR3 DNA: TGTGCCACCCAGCTGCGGGACTACAATGAGCAGTTCTTC. Full variable domain (outside the CDR3, taken from reference TRBV15 and TRBJ2-1): DAMVIQNPRYQVTQFGKPVTLSCSQTLNHNVMYWYQQKSSQAPKLLFHYYDKDFNNEADTPDNFQSRRPNTSFCFLDIRSPGLGDTAMYLCATQLRDYNEQFFGPGTRLTVL.

V usage is TRBV5-4 and J usage is TRBJ2-5; 9 nucleotides align to TRBD1. The length of the CDR3 is 14 residues. Trimming cost V 2 bases and J 5 bases; bases outside gene matches: 4. Germline V gene sequence: CDR1 SGHNT, CDR2 YYREEE (reference sequence). The CDR3 reads CASSLQGALETQYF. DNA of the CDR3: TGTGCCAGCAGCTTACAGGGGGCTCTCGAGACCCAGTACTTC.

The rearrangement uses TRBV2 and TRBJ2-5; perhaps TRBD1 as D (5 bases). CDR1 and CDR2 from the germline V gene are SNHLY and FYNNEI. V was pared by 4 bases and J by 5 bases, with 11 bases between. The CDR3 length is 13 residues. The CDR3: CASSVQGWETQYF. DNA for the CDR3: TGTGCCAGCAGTGTTCAGGGTTGGGAGACCCAGTACTTC.

The chain combines TRBV6-1 with TRBJ1-1; D gene ambiguous. The germline CDR1 and CDR2 sequences are MNHNS and SASEGT. The CDR3 sequence is 13 residues long. The V gene lost 8 bases and the J gene lost 3 bases, with 13 bases spanning the gap. CDR3 protein: CASPKEAHTEAFF. In DNA form, the CDR3 reads TGTGCCAGCCCGAAGGAGGCTCACACTGAAGCTTTCTTT.

The chain recombines TRBV29-1 with TRBJ1-2, with D unclear. Germline V gene lookup returns CDR1 SQVTM and CDR2 ANQGSEA. The CDR3 is 15 residues long. Trimming cost V 1 base and J 8 bases, with 20 bases left between them. Written as DNA, the CDR3 is TGCAGCGTTGAAGGATTGGCTTTGAGACGAGGAGGCTACACCTTC. Translation gives CSVEGLALRRGGYTF.

V is TRBV27 and J is TRBJ1-4; 9 bases are a match to TRBD1. CDR3 size: 15 residues. The ends lost 4 bases at V and 8 bases at J; junction bases unmatched: 8. Germline CDR1 and CDR2: MNHEY and SMNVEV (reference sequence). CDR3 in DNA: TGTGCCAGCAGTTGGAACCGGGACAGGGAAGAAAAACTGTTTTTT. Its translation: CASSWNRDREEKLFF.

V usage is TRBV30 and J usage is TRBJ2-3; D is uncertain. Deletions cut 0 bases from V and 4 bases from J, with 8 bases between. Germline V gives CDR1 GTSNPN, CDR2 SVGIG (reference sequence). The CDR3 consists of 13 residues. The CDR3 sequence: CAWSVMASDTQYF. The CDR3 nucleotides read TGTGCCTGGAGTGTTATGGCTTCAGATACGCAGTATTTT.

The V gene is TRBV5-1, the J gene TRBJ2-5; 9 bases line up with TRBD2. J was trimmed by 1 base and V by 4 bases; bases with no gene match: 2. This CDR3 is built from 14 residues. Germline V lookup: CDR1 SGHRS, CDR2 YFSETQ. The DNA of the CDR3 is TGCGCCAGCAGCCTGACTAGCGGCCAAGAGACCCAGTACTTC. Translating it yields CASSLTSGQETQYF.

The table lists this clone with many counts. The chain has TRBV19 and TRBJ1-5, with D perhaps TRBD1 (6 bases). The CDR3 is 15 residues long. From germline, CDR1 is LNHDA and CDR2 SQIVND (reference sequence). The V end lost 5 bases, the J end lost 2 bases, and 13 bases lay between the germline ends. The DNA for the CDR3 is TGTGCCAGTAGTTGGCAGGGGAGTGGCAATCAGCCCCAGCATTTT. Its translation is CASSWQGSGNQPQHF.

The chain links TRBV6-1 to TRBJ2-2; the D gene is possibly TRBD2 (6 bases). Germline CDR1 is MNHNS and CDR2 is SASEGT. This CDR3 comprises 15 residues. Trimming pared 5 bases from V and 5 bases from J, leaving 15 bases between. The CDR3 nucleotides are TGTGCCAGCAGTATACGGACTATACGTACCGGGGAGCTGTTTTTT. Amino acids: CASSIRTIRTGELFF.

The genes are TRBV6-5 and TRBJ1-2, with TRBD1 matching over 7 bases. Trimming at V came to 5 bases and at J to 8 bases, leaving 8 bases not matched to a gene. This CDR3 is built from 13 residues. Germline V gives CDR1 MNHEY, CDR2 SVGAGI. The CDR3 spells CASSADRSGGYTF. In nucleotides, the CDR3 is TGTGCCAGCAGTGCGGACAGGAGCGGGGGCTACACCTTC.

The J gene is TRBJ2-3, the V gene TRBV6-1, with 14 positions matching TRBD2. Germline V lookup: CDR1 MNHNS, CDR2 SASEGT. V was pared by 4 bases and J by 6 bases, with 9 bases of the junction left unmatched. This CDR3 has 17 residues. The CDR3 loop is CASSAGLAGGSGDTQYF. CDR3 DNA sequence: TGTGCCAGCAGTGCAGGACTAGCGGGAGGATCTGGGGATACGCAGTATTTT.

This sequence joins TRBV19 and TRBJ2-2; D is possibly TRBD2 (5 bases). Germline V gene lookup returns CDR1 LNHDA and CDR2 SQIVND (reference sequence). This CDR3 contains 15 residues. V gave up 4 bases and J gave up 7 bases, with 16 bases separating them. CDR3 bases: TGTGCCAGTAGTACCCGGGTCGGACTTAGCGGGGAGCTGTTTTTT. Protein sequence: CASSTRVGLSGELFF.

The rearrangement joins TRBV18 to TRBJ1-2; 11 nucleotides align to TRBD1. Germline loops: CDR1 KGHSH, CDR2 LQKENI. Unmatched junction bases numbered 5, after V lost 3 bases and J lost 2 bases. The CDR3 runs to 16 residues. The CDR3 region is CASSPPGTGGNYGYTF. CDR3 DNA: TGTGCCAGCTCACCGCCCGGGACAGGGGGAAACTATGGCTACACCTTC. The complete variable domain, with remaining parts taken from reference TRBV18 and TRBJ1-2, reads NAGVMQNPRHLVRRRGQEARLRCSPMKGHSHVYWYRQLPEEGLKFMVYLQKENIIDESGMPKERFSAEFPKEGPSILRIQQVVRGDSAAYFCASSPPGTGGNYGYTFGSGTRLTVV.

The J gene is TRBJ2-7, the V gene TRBV30; TRBD1 agrees at 8 bases. V lost 3 bases to trimming and J lost 2 bases; unmatched junction nucleotides: 12. The CDR3 totals 16 residues. Germline CDR1 and CDR2: GTSNPN and SVGIG (reference sequence). This chain's CDR3 is CAWSARDRRFPYEQYF. In DNA form, the CDR3 reads TGTGCCTGGAGCGCGAGGGACAGGCGATTCCCCTACGAGCAGTACTTC.